These 21 T cell receptor beta chains were all obtained from the same sample, sequenced in a study of T cell repertoires in MIS-A myocarditis. TCRdb's copy holds only in-frame clones and misses some; the assay was immunoSEQ multiplex PCR. The sample has around 10,000 clones; 80% to 90% are singletons. Sequencing was carried out using thoracic lymph node tissue obtained at autopsy. These receptors came from a man younger than 30 with fulminant myocarditis from multisystem inflammatory syndrome in adults (MIS-A) after COVID-19.

The chain has TRBV5-6 and TRBJ2-7, with 12 bases aligning to TRBD2. The CDR3 has 16 amino acids. The germline CDR1 and CDR2 sequences are SGHDT and YYEEEE. V was clipped by 4 bases and J by 7 bases; unmatched bases: 12. This chain's CDR3 is CASSAFPSGRAREQYF. Written as DNA, the CDR3 is TGTGCCAGCAGCGCCTTCCCTAGCGGGAGGGCCCGAGAGCAGTACTTC.

The V call is TRBV18, the J call TRBJ2-1; no clear D. Trimming took off 3 bases at V and 7 bases at J, with 7 bases between the two ends. The CDR3 is made up of 12 amino acids. In germline, CDR1 is KGHSH, CDR2 LQKENI. The CDR3 reads CASSPQANEQFF. The CDR3 DNA follows: TGTGCCAGCTCACCGCAGGCGAATGAGCAGTTCTTC.

The chain links TRBV5-1 to TRBJ1-3; no clear D. Germline V gives CDR1 SGHRS, CDR2 YFSETQ. Trimming removed 0 bases from V and 0 bases from J, with 10 bases in between. The CDR3 runs to 16 residues. CDR3 bases: TGCGCCAGCAGCTTGGTTGTGGGGTCCTCTGGAAACACCATATATTTT. Translation: CASSLVVGSSGNTIYF. The whole variable domain, filled in from reference TRBV5-1 and TRBJ1-3, reads KAGVTQTPRYLIKTRGQQVTLSCSPISGHRSVSWYQQTPGQGLQFLFEYFSETQRNKGNFPGRFSGRQFSNSRSEMNVSTLELGDSALYLCASSLVVGSSGNTIYFGEGSWLTVV.

The chain is built from TRBV9 and TRBJ1-5; D remains ambiguous. From germline, CDR1 is SGDLS and CDR2 YYNGEE. The germline V and J ends were trimmed by 0 bases and 1 base, with 8 bases remaining between them. The CDR3 is made up of 15 amino acids. CDR3 residues: CASSVDGLSNQPQHF. The DNA of the CDR3 is TGTGCCAGCAGCGTAGACGGGTTAAGCAATCAGCCCCAGCATTTT. Using reference TRBV9 and TRBJ1-5 for the parts outside the CDR3, the full variable domain is DSGVTQTPKHLITATGQRVTLRCSPRSGDLSVYWYQQSLDQGLQFLIQYYNGEERAKGNILERFSAQQFPDLHSELNLSSLELGDSALYFCASSVDGLSNQPQHFGDGTRLSIL.

J is TRBJ2-7 and V is TRBV6-2 or TRBV6-3; 10 nucleotides agree with TRBD2. V lost 6 bases to trimming and J lost 4 bases; unmatched junction nucleotides: 12. Germline assignment: CDR1 MNHEY and CDR2 SVGEGT. This CDR3 is 16 amino acids long. CDR3 bases: TGTGCCAGCAGCCCCATCCTAGCGGGGGTTGGATACGAGCAGTACTTC. It translates to CASSPILAGVGYEQYF.

This chain links TRBV24-1 with TRBJ2-5; the D call may be TRBD1 or TRBD2 (5 bases each). The CDR3 runs to 15 residues. V shed 4 bases and J shed 9 bases, with 20 bases lying between them. The V gene's germline CDR1 is KGHDR and CDR2 SFDVKD. In nucleotides, the CDR3 is TGTGCCACCAGTGACCCCACTAGTTCAGAAGGGGCCCAGTACTTC. It specifies CATSDPTSSEGAQYF.

This sequence joins TRBV7-6 and TRBJ1-5; a weak D match, TRBD1 (5 bases). Germline loops: CDR1 SGHVS, CDR2 FNYEAQ. The CDR3 is 16 residues long. V dropped 2 bases and J dropped 6 bases, with 17 bases sitting between them. DNA of the CDR3: TGTGCCAGCAGCTTAAATTGGGACCCTGAGGGTCAGCCCCAGCATTTT. The encoded protein is CASSLNWDPEGQPQHF.

The rearrangement links TRBV3-1 (or the pseudogene TRBV3-2) to TRBJ1-5, with a weak D call TRBD1 (5 bases). V lost 4 bases and J 2 bases, leaving 9 bases between the germline ends. This CDR3 comprises 14 residues. Germline-derived CDR1 and CDR2 are LGHDT and YNNKEL (reference sequence). DNA of the CDR3: TGTGCCAGCAGCCCTCGGGGGGGCAATCAGCCCCAGCATTTT. Its translation is CASSPRGGNQPQHF.

This clone has only a few counts. This sequence joins TRBV9 and TRBJ1-4; D possibly corresponds to TRBD1 (6 bases). CDR3 length: 14 residues. Between the trimmed V and J ends, which lost 3 bases and 2 bases, there was a span of 8 bases. CDR1 and CDR2 (germline): SGDLS, YYNGEE. CDR3 sequence reads: CASSGGQTNEKLFF. The DNA for the CDR3 is TGTGCCAGCAGCGGTGGACAGACTAATGAAAAACTGTTTTTT.

The chain recombines TRBV5-1 with TRBJ1-1; 9 nucleotides align to TRBD1. Germline CDR1 and CDR2: SGHRS and YFSETQ. The V and J ends lost 3 bases and 0 bases, in that order; junction bases with no gene match: 6. There are 16 residues in the CDR3. The CDR3 protein is CASSWGTGRMNTEAFF. The CDR3 coding sequence is TGCGCCAGCAGCTGGGGGACAGGGAGAATGAACACTGAAGCTTTCTTT.

The CDR3 protein is CASSKGQGNYEAFF. In nucleotides, the CDR3 is TGTGCCAGCAGCAAAGGACAGGGAAACTATGAAGCTTTCTTT. The chain carries TRBV9 and TRBJ1-1; 8 bases are shared with TRBD1. The V gene's germline CDR1 is SGDLS and CDR2 YYNGEE. Trimming took 4 bases from V and 7 from J; bases not matched to a gene: 9. The CDR3 is 14 residues long.

The chain's CDR3 is CAWARVSGYTF. The DNA of the CDR3 is TGTGCCTGGGCGAGGGTCTCTGGCTACACCTTC. The chain has TRBV30 and TRBJ1-2, with D unclear. This CDR3 spans 11 amino acids. Germline CDR1 is GTSNPN and CDR2 is SVGIG (reference sequence). V shed 5 bases and J shed 7 bases, with 11 bases lying between them.

The genes are TRBV28 and TRBJ2-7, with TRBD1 identical over 10 bases. V was pared by 3 bases and J by 6 bases, with 8 bases of the junction left unmatched. Germline V CDR1 and CDR2: MDHEN, SYDVKM. This CDR3 has 15 residues. The CDR3 spells CASSLTGTGALEQYF. As DNA, the CDR3 is TGTGCCAGCAGTTTGACCGGGACAGGGGCCCTCGAGCAGTACTTC. Based on the CDR3 plus reference TRBV28 and TRBJ2-7, the full variable domain is DVKVTQSSRYLVKRTGEKVFLECVQDMDHENMFWYRQDPGLGLRLIYFSYDVKMKEKGDIPEGYSVSREKKERFSLILESASTNQTSMYLCASSLTGTGALEQYFGPGTRLTVT.

The V call is TRBV9, the J call TRBJ1-1; no definite D call. The CDR3 runs to 14 residues. CDR1 and CDR2 from the germline V gene are SGDLS and YYNGEE. The germline V and J ends were trimmed by 0 bases and 5 bases, with 11 bases remaining between them. The CDR3 sequence: CASSVANQETEAFF. Here the CDR3 DNA reads TGTGCCAGCAGCGTAGCTAACCAGGAAACTGAAGCTTTCTTT.

V and J are TRBV18 and TRBJ1-5; 7 bases agree with TRBD1. The CDR3 is 14 residues long. The germline gives CDR1 KGHSH, CDR2 LQKENI. The V gene end was trimmed by 2 bases and the J gene end by 3 bases; junction bases not matched to a gene: 1. CDR3 sequence reads: CASSPGQANQPQHF. The CDR3 DNA reads as TGTGCCAGCTCACCAGGACAGGCCAATCAGCCCCAGCATTTT.

CDR3 coding DNA: TGCGCCAGCAGTGTTGGCGGGGCAAACCAGTATTTT. Protein: CASSVGGANQYF. V usage is TRBV10-1 and J usage is TRBJ2-3; D possibly corresponds to TRBD2 (6 bases). CDR1 WNHNN and CDR2 SYGVQD come from the germline V gene (reference sequence). The CDR3 runs to 12 residues. The V and J ends lost 4 bases and 12 bases respectively, with 14 bases between them.

The chain employs TRBV9 and TRBJ1-3, with D unresolved. From germline, CDR1 is SGDLS and CDR2 YYNGEE. The CDR3 spans 13 residues. V lost 4 bases to trimming and J lost 2 bases, with 7 bases between them. In DNA form, the CDR3 reads TGTGCCAGCAGCCCTCCGGCTGGAAACACCATATATTTT. This translates into CASSPPAGNTIYF.

This sequence joins TRBV15 and TRBJ2-3; 8 nucleotides align to TRBD2. This CDR3 is built from 16 residues. With 4 bases clipped from V and 0 bases from J, the junction kept 6 bases outside the gene matches. Per the germline V gene, CDR1 is LNHNV and CDR2 is YYDKDF (reference sequence). CDR3: CATSNGRAGSTDTQYF. In DNA form, the CDR3 reads TGTGCCACCAGCAACGGGAGGGCCGGGAGCACAGATACGCAGTATTTT.

This chain connects TRBV5-6 to TRBJ1-1; TRBD1 agrees at 9 bases. Trimming removed 3 bases from V and 3 bases from J; junction bases left unmatched: 3. The CDR3 covers 14 residues. Germline CDR1 reads SGHDT; CDR2 reads YYEEEE. The CDR3 nucleotides read TGTGCCAGCAGCTGGGGGGACAGGGACACTGAAGCTTTCTTT. As protein: CASSWGDRDTEAFF.

J is TRBJ2-1 and V is TRBV28; no clear D. The CDR3 covers 12 residues. V dropped 5 bases and J dropped 10 bases, with 12 bases sitting between them. Germline-derived CDR1 and CDR2 are MDHEN and SYDVKM. This CDR3 is CASSSTVSEQFF. CDR3 nucleotide sequence: TGTGCCAGCAGTAGTACCGTATCCGAGCAGTTCTTC. The full variable domain, its missing parts supplied by reference TRBV28 and TRBJ2-1, is DVKVTQSSRYLVKRTGEKVFLECVQDMDHENMFWYRQDPGLGLRLIYFSYDVKMKEKGDIPEGYSVSREKKERFSLILESASTNQTSMYLCASSSTVSEQFFGPGTRLTVL.

The V gene is TRBV28, the J gene TRBJ1-1; tentative D call: TRBD1 (6 bases). The CDR3 loop spans 10 amino acids. V dropped 7 bases and J dropped 7 bases, with 7 bases sitting between them. CDR1 and CDR2 (germline): MDHEN, SYDVKM. The CDR3 sequence is CASIRGEAFF. In DNA, the CDR3 is TGTGCCAGCATCAGGGGTGAAGCTTTCTTT. The whole variable domain, filled in from reference TRBV28 and TRBJ1-1, reads DVKVTQSSRYLVKRTGEKVFLECVQDMDHENMFWYRQDPGLGLRLIYFSYDVKMKEKGDIPEGYSVSREKKERFSLILESASTNQTSMYLCASIRGEAFFGQGTRLTVV.